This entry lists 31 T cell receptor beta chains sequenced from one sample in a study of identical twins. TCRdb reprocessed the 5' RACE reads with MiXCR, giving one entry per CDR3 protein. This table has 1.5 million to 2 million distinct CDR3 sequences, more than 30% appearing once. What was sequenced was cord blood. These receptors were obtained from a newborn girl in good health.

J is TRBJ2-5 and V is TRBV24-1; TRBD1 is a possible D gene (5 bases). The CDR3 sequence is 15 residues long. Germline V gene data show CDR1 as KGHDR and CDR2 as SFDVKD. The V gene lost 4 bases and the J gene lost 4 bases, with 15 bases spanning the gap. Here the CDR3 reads CATSEGRVSGETQYF. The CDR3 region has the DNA TGTGCCACCAGTGAGGGCAGGGTATCAGGAGAGACCCAGTACTTC.

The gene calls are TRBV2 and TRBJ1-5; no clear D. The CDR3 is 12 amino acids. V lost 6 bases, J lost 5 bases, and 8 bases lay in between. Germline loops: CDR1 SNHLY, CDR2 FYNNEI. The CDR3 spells CASSGFYQPQHF. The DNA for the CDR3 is TGTGCCAGCAGCGGGTTTTATCAGCCCCAGCATTTT.

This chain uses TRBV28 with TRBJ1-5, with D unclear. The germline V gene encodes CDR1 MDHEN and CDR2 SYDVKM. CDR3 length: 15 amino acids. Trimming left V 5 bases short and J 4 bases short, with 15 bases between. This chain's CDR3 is CASSPNLGRNQPQHF. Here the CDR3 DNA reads TGTGCCAGCAGTCCCAACCTCGGGCGGAATCAGCCCCAGCATTTT.

The chain's CDR3 is CAISPRDRGGYNEQFF. The CDR3 DNA reads as TGTGCCATCAGCCCTAGGGACAGGGGGGGCTACAATGAGCAGTTCTTC. V is TRBV10-3 and J is TRBJ2-1, with TRBD1 matching over 11 bases. The length of the CDR3 is 16 residues. V shed 6 bases and J 3 bases; nucleotides not matched to a gene: 7. CDR1 and CDR2 from the germline V gene are ENHRY and SYGVKD.

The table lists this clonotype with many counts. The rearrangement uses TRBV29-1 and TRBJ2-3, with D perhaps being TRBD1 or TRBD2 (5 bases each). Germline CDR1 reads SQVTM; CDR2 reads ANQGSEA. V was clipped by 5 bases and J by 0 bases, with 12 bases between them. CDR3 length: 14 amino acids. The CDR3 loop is CSVSQGASTDTQYF. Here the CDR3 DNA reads TGCAGCGTTTCTCAGGGAGCTAGCACAGATACGCAGTATTTT.

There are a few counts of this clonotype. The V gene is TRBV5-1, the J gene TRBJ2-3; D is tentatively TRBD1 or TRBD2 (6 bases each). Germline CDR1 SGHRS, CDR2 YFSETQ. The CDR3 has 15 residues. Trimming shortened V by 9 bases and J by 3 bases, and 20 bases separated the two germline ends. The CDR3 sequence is CANTRGPRPTDTQYF. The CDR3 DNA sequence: TGCGCCAACACTCGGGGGCCTCGACCGACAGATACGCAGTATTTT.

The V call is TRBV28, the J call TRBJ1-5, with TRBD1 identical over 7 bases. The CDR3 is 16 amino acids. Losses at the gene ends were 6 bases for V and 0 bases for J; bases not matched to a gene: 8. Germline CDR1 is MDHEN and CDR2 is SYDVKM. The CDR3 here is CASRGRDRYSNQPQHF. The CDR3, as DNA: TGTGCCAGCAGGGGGAGGGACAGATATAGCAATCAGCCCCAGCATTTT.

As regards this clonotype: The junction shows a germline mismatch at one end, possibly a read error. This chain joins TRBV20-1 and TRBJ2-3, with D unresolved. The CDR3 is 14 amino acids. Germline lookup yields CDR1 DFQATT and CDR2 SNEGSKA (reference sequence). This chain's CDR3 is CSARSWAGTDTRYF. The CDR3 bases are TGCAGTGCTAGGTCTTGGGCTGGCACAGATACGCGGTATTTT.

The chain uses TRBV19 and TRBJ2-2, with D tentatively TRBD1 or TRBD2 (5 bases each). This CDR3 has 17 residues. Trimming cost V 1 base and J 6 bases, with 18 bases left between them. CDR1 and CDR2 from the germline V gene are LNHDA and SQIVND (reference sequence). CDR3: CASSIVTLTGASGELFF. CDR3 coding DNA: TGTGCCAGTAGTATAGTGACGTTAACCGGGGCTTCCGGGGAGCTGTTTTTT.

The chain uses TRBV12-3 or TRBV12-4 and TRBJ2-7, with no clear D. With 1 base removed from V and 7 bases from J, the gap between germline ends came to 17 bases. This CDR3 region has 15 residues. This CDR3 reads CASSLGTLYEVEQYF. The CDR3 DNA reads TGTGCCAGCAGTTTAGGGACGCTCTACGAGGTGGAGCAGTACTTC.

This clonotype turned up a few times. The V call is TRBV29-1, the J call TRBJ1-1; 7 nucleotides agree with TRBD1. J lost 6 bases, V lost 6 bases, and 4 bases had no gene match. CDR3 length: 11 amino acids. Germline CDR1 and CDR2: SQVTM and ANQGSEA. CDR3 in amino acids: CSVPGQAEAFF. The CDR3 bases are TGCAGCGTCCCCGGACAGGCTGAAGCTTTCTTT.

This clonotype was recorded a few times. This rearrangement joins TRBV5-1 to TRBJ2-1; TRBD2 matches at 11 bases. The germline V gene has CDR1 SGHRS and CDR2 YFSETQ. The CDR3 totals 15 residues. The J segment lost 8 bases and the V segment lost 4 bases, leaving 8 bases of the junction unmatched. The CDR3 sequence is CASSRTTSGTDEQFF. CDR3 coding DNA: TGCGCCAGCAGCCGTACGACTAGCGGGACGGATGAGCAGTTCTTC. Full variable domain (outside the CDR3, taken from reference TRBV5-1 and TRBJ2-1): KAGVTQTPRYLIKTRGQQVTLSCSPISGHRSVSWYQQTPGQGLQFLFEYFSETQRNKGNFPGRFSGRQFSNSRSEMNVSTLELGDSALYLCASSRTTSGTDEQFFGPGTRLTVL.

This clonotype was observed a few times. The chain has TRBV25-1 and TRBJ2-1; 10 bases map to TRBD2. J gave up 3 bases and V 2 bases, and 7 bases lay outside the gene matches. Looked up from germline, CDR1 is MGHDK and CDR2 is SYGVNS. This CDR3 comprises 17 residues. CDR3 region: CASSEMSGRAGYNEQFF. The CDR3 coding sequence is TGTGCCAGCAGTGAAATGAGCGGGAGGGCCGGCTACAATGAGCAGTTCTTC.

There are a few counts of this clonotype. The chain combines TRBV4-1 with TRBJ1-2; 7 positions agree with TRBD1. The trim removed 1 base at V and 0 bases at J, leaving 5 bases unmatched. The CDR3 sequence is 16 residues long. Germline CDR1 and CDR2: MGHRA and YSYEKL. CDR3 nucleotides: TGCGCCAGCAGCCAAGCAGGACAGGCAACTAACTATGGCTACACCTTC. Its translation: CASSQAGQATNYGYTF.

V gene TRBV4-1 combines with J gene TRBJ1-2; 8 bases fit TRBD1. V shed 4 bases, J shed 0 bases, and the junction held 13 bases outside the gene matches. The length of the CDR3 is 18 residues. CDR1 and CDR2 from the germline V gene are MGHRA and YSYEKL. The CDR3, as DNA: TGCGCCAGCAGCCTCCCCCCGGGACAGGTTCTTCCTAACTATGGCTACACCTTC. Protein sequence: CASSLPPGQVLPNYGYTF.

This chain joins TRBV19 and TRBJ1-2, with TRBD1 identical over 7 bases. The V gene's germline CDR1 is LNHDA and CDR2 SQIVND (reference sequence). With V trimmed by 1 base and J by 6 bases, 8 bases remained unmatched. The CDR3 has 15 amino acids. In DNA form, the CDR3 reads TGTGCCAGTAGTATAGTCCGACAGGGATCGAATGGCTACACCTTC. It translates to CASSIVRQGSNGYTF.

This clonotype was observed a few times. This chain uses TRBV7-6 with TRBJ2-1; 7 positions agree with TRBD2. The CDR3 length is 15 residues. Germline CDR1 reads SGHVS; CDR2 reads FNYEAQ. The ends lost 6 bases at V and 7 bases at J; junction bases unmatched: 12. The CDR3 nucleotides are TGTGCCAGCAGTTTCCTAGCGGACCCTGAGAATGAGCAGTTCTTC. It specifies CASSFLADPENEQFF.

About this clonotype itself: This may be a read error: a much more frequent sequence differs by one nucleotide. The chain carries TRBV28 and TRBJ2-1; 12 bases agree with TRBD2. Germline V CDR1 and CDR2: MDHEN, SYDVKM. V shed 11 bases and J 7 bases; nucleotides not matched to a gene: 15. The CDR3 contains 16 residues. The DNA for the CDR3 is TGTGCCGGCCGACTGACTAGCGGGAGTCTTAGGAATGAGCAGTTCTTC. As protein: CAGRLTSGSLRNEQFF.

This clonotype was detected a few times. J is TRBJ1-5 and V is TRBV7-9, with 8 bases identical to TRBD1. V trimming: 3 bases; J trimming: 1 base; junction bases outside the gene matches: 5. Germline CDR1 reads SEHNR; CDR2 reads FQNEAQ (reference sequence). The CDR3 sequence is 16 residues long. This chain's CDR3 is CASSLGGQGSNQPQHF. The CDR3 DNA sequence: TGTGCCAGCAGCTTGGGCGGACAGGGAAGCAATCAGCCCCAGCATTTT. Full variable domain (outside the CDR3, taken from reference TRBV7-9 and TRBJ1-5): DTGVSQNPRHKITKRGQNVTFRCDPISEHNRLYWYRQTLGQGPEFLTYFQNEAQLEKSRLLSDRFSAERPKGSFSTLEIQRTEQGDSAMYLCASSLGGQGSNQPQHFGDGTRLSIL.

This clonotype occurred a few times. CDR3: CASSMSKSSVFRQFF. CDR3 coding DNA: TGTGCCAGTAGTATGAGCAAGTCTAGCGTCTTTAGGCAGTTCTTC. The chain couples TRBV19 to TRBJ2-1; TRBD2 might be the D (6 bases). The CDR3 runs 15 residues. The V end lost 3 bases, the J end lost 12 bases, and 21 bases lay between the germline ends. Germline CDR1 and CDR2: LNHDA and SQIVND (reference sequence).

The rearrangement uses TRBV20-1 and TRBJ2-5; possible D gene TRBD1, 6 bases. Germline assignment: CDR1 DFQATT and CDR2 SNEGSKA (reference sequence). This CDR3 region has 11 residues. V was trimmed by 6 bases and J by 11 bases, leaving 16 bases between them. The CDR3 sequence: CSAPGDTEQYF. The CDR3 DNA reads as TGCAGTGCCCCAGGGGATACTGAGCAGTACTTC.

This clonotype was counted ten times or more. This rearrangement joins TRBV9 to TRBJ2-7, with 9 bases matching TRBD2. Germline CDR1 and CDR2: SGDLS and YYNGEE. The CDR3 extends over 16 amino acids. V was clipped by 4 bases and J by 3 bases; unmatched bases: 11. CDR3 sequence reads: CASSSLRLAALYEQYF. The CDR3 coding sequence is TGTGCCAGCAGCTCCCTCAGACTAGCGGCACTCTACGAGCAGTACTTC.

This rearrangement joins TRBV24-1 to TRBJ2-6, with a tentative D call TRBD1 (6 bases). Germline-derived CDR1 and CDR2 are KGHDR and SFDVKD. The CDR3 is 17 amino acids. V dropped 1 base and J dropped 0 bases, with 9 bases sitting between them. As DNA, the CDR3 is TGTGCCACCAGTGATTTACCGGGACACTCTGGGGCCAACGTCCTGACTTTC. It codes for CATSDLPGHSGANVLTF.

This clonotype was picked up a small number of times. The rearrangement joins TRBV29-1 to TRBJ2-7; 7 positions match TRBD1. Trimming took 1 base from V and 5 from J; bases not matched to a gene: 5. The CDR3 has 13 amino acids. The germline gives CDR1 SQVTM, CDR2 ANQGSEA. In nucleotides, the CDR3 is TGCAGCGTTGAAGGACAGGGTTCTCACGAGCAGTACTTC. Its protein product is CSVEGQGSHEQYF.

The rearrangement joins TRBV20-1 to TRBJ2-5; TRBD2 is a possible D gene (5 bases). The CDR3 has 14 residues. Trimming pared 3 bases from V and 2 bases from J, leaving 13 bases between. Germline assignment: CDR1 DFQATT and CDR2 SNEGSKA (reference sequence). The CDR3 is CSARRVAVQETQYF. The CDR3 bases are TGCAGTGCTAGGAGGGTGGCGGTACAAGAGACCCAGTACTTC.

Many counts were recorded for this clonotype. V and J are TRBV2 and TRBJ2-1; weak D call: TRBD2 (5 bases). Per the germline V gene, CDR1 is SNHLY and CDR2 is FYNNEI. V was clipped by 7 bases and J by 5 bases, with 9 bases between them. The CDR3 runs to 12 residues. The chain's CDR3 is CASKDGNNEQFF. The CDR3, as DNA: TGTGCCAGCAAGGACGGGAACAATGAGCAGTTCTTC.

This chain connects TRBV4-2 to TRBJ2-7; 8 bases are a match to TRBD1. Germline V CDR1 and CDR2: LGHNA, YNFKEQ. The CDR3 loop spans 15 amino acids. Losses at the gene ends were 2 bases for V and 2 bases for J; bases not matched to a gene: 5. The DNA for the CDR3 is TGTGCCAGCAGCCAAAGGACAGGGAGGACCTACGAGCAGTACTTC. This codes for CASSQRTGRTYEQYF.

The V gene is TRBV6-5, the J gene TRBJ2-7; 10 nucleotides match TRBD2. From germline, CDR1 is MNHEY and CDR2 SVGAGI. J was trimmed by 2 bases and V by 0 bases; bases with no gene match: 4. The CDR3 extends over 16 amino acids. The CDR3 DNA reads TGTGCCAGCAGTTACTCGAAAAGCGGGAGGGCCTACGAGCAGTACTTC. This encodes CASSYSKSGRAYEQYF.

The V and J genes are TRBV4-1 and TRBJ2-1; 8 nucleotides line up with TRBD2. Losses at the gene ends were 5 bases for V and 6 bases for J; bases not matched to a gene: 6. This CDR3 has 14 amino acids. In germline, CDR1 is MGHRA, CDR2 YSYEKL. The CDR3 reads CASSSPGTSNEQFF. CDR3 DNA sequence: TGCGCCAGCAGCTCCCCCGGGACTAGCAATGAGCAGTTCTTC.

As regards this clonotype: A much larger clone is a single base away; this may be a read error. The CDR3 protein is CASAPLQGYEQYF. In DNA form, the CDR3 reads TGTGCCAGCGCACCACTCCAGGGCTACGAGCAGTACTTC. V usage is TRBV18 and J usage is TRBJ2-7, with D perhaps TRBD1 (5 bases). Looked up from germline, CDR1 is KGHSH and CDR2 is LQKENI. CDR3 size: 13 residues.

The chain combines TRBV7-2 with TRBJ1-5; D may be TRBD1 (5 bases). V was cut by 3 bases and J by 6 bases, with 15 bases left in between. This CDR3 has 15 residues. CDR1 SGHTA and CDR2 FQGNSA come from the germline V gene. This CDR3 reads CASSLEGPRSQPQHF. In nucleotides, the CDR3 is TGTGCCAGCAGCTTGGAGGGGCCGAGGAGTCAGCCCCAGCATTTT.